This T cell receptor (beta chain) came from a study of T cells after yellow fever vaccination. Study results and caveats: When the response was secondary, it was weaker but reached its peak faster, day 5 versus 15.

Points on this clonotype: The target antigen is unknown.

In TCRdb, the 5' RACE reads were re-called with MiXCR into one record per CDR3 protein. Among under 600,000 distinct CDR3 sequences listed, about a fifth were seen once. This CDR3 region has 14 residues. V shed 5 bases and J shed 6 bases, with 16 bases lying between them. CDR1 and CDR2 (germline): LNHDA, SQIVND (reference sequence). Material: PBMCs, obtained roughly 23 days after the first yellow fever vaccination. The receptor's source is a man younger than 35 who received the YFV17D yellow fever vaccine. The chain joins TRBV19 to TRBJ1-1; D is uncertain. CDR3 sequence (DNA): TGTGCCAGTAGTCCCCTCCCCGAGTCAGCTGAAGCTTTCTTT. Translating it yields CASSPLPESAEAFF.